One sample yielded the 9 T cell receptor beta chains listed below, sequenced in a study of monozygotic twins with inflammatory bowel disease (dated by TCRdb to between 2019 and 2020). The library was obtained by 5' RACE. Sequencing relied on an Illumina HiSeq 2500. After the reads were reprocessed by TCRdb, one entry was made per CDR3 protein sequence, with no DNA. The sample's table lists a count of 190,000 or so distinct CDR3 sequences. Less than 2% of the sample goes to the ten largest clones. Sequenced input: blood. Receptors were obtained from a human donor with ulcerative colitis or Crohn's disease, or a healthy co-twin of an affected twin (not recorded which).

This chain uses TRBV7-2 with TRBJ1-2. Germline lookup yields CDR1 SGHTA and CDR2 FQGNSA. This CDR3 spans 15 amino acids. The CDR3 spells CASRHRRVANYGYTF.

This sequence joins TRBV11-2 and TRBJ1-2; the TRBD1 assignment by TCRdb is unverifiable without DNA. The CDR3 sequence is 15 residues long. Germline CDR1 is SGHAT and CDR2 is FQNNGV. The CDR3 reads CASYSSAGTNYGYTF.

V and J are TRBV28 and TRBJ2-7; TCRdb outputs TRBD2, but without DNA this stays unchecked. The CDR3 contains 14 residues. Germline CDR1 and CDR2: MDHEN and SYDVKM. The CDR3 loop reads CASSLPGTSGEQYF.

The rearrangement links TRBV3-1 to TRBJ1-3. In germline, CDR1 is LGHDT, CDR2 YNNKEL (reference sequence). The CDR3 contains 12 residues. The chain's CDR3 is CASSQDGNTIYF.

The chain has TRBV19 and TRBJ2-1; no DNA is available, so the TRBD1 call from TCRdb remains unchecked. This CDR3 has 17 residues. Germline loops: CDR1 LNHDA, CDR2 SQIVND (reference sequence). The CDR3 is CASSIELSAGTNHEQFF. Using reference TRBV19 and TRBJ2-1 for the parts outside the CDR3, the full variable domain is DGGITQSPKYLFRKEGQNVTLSCEQNLNHDAMYWYRQDPGQGLRLIYYSQIVNDFQKGDIAEGYSVSREKKESFPLTVTSAQKNPTAFYLCASSIELSAGTNHEQFFGPGTRLTVL.

The chain is built from TRBV6-1 and TRBJ2-7; there is no DNA to check the TCRdb D call of TRBD1. CDR1 is MNHNS, CDR2 SASEGT, per germline. The CDR3 consists of 14 residues. The CDR3 here is CASSEYRVPGEQYF.

The rearrangement joins TRBV7-9 to TRBJ1-2; TCRdb indicates TRBD1, and absent DNA this call remains unverified. Germline CDR1 and CDR2: SEHNR and FQNEAQ (reference sequence). This CDR3 contains 14 residues. The chain's CDR3 is CASSPRTGLYGYTF. The full variable domain, completed using reference TRBV7-9 and TRBJ1-2, is DTGVSQNPRHKITKRGQNVTFRCDPISEHNRLYWYRQTLGQGPEFLTYFQNEAQLEKSRLLSDRFSAERPKGSFSTLEIQRTEQGDSAMYLCASSPRTGLYGYTFGSGTRLTVV.

The V call is TRBV7-9, the J call TRBJ1-1; the D call of TRBD1 rests on TCRdb alone, since no DNA is present to check it. CDR3 length: 14 residues. Germline V gene data show CDR1 as SEHNR and CDR2 as FQNEAQ (reference sequence). The CDR3 protein is CASRQQDRSSEAFF.

The V gene is TRBV7-8, the J gene TRBJ1-6; with no DNA, the TCRdb D assignment of TRBD1 cannot be verified. This CDR3 spans 14 amino acids. In germline, CDR1 is SGHVS, CDR2 FQNEAQ. The CDR3 sequence: CASSPGTPKSPLHF.